Listed here are 21 T cell receptor beta chains from one sample, sequenced in a study of T cells in Graves' hyperthyroidism and ophthalmopathy. The source material, RNA transcripts, was used to amplify TCR beta CDR3 regions. Initially, a first-round RT-PCR of the TCR CDR3 employed the HTBI primer set. TCRdb ran MiXCR on the multiplex PCR reads and lists one entry per CDR3 protein. This table holds around 450,000 distinct CDR3 sequences, approximately 15% found once. Sequencing was done on a sample of blood. These receptors were taken from a woman younger than 35 with Graves' hyperthyroidism.

Ten or more counts support this clonotype. The chain couples TRBV28 to TRBJ2-7; D unresolved. The germline gives CDR1 MDHEN, CDR2 SYDVKM. V was pared by 4 bases and J by 3 bases, with 25 bases between. The CDR3 is 18 amino acids. For the CDR3, the DNA is TGTGCCAGCAGTTCCCTGGTCACACGGATCGCAGTGCTCTACGAGCAGTACTTC. This codes for CASSSLVTRIAVLYEQYF.

The table lists this clonotype with many counts. The J gene is TRBJ2-7, the V gene TRBV20-1; 7 bases align to TRBD2. The trim removed 7 bases at V and 4 bases at J, leaving 19 bases unmatched. Looked up from germline, CDR1 is DFQATT and CDR2 is SNEGSKA (reference sequence). CDR3 size: 16 residues. This CDR3 reads CSVLGDGSGTLYEQYF. CDR3 sequence (DNA): TGCAGTGTCCTCGGGGATGGCAGCGGGACCTTGTACGAGCAGTACTTC.

This clonotype was picked up many times. The rearrangement uses TRBV7-2 and TRBJ2-1, with D maybe TRBD1 (6 bases). CDR1 SGHTA and CDR2 FQGNSA come from the germline V gene. The germline V and J ends were trimmed by 1 base and 4 bases, with 11 bases remaining between them. The CDR3 is 15 residues long. The chain's CDR3 is CASSLGGRGYNEQFF. CDR3 nucleotides: TGTGCCAGCAGCTTAGGAGGTAGGGGGTACAATGAGCAGTTCTTC.

This clonotype was observed many times. V is TRBV6-1 and J is TRBJ2-3; D not resolved. The CDR3 has 12 residues. Germline loops: CDR1 MNHNS, CDR2 SASEGT. V lost 4 bases and J lost 2, with 4 bases in between. The DNA for the CDR3 is TGTGCCAGCAGTGTTGTCACAGATACGCAGTATTTT. It specifies CASSVVTDTQYF.

This clonotype was picked up a small number of times. The gene calls are TRBV20-1 and TRBJ2-2; D gene ambiguous. The CDR3 is 13 amino acids. Trimming removed 0 bases from V and 5 bases from J, with 7 bases in between. Germline CDR1 reads DFQATT; CDR2 reads SNEGSKA (reference sequence). DNA of the CDR3: TGCAGTGCTAGAGATGGGGTTACCGGGGAGCTGTTTTTT. Amino acid sequence: CSARDGVTGELFF.

This clonotype came up many times. The J gene is TRBJ2-7, the V gene TRBV7-9; TRBD1 matches at 8 bases. Germline CDR1 SEHNR, CDR2 FQNEAQ (reference sequence). The CDR3 spans 15 residues. Losses at the gene ends were 7 bases for V and 5 bases for J; bases not matched to a gene: 13. The CDR3 loop is CASTVDGQGYNEQYF. DNA for the CDR3: TGTGCCAGCACCGTTGACGGACAGGGATACAACGAGCAGTACTTC.

V is TRBV19 and J is TRBJ1-4, with D possibly TRBD1 on 5 matching bases. The CDR3 runs 16 residues. Germline lookup yields CDR1 LNHDA and CDR2 SQIVND (reference sequence). Trimming stripped 3 bases from V and 0 bases from J, with 11 bases between. The CDR3 bases are TGTGCCAGTAGTATCGGGACGGATGCAACTAATGAAAAACTGTTTTTT. Its protein product is CASSIGTDATNEKLFF.

This clonotype was observed many times. The chain joins TRBV28 to TRBJ2-7; no definite D call. The V gene's germline CDR1 is MDHEN and CDR2 SYDVKM. The CDR3 sequence is 12 residues long. V lost 1 base, J lost 3 bases, and 4 bases lay in between. In DNA, the CDR3 is TGTGCCAGCAGTTTATTGGACTACGAGCAGTACTTC. It encodes CASSLLDYEQYF.

This clonotype was counted ten times or more. V and J are TRBV18 and TRBJ1-1; D is ambiguous. Germline assignment: CDR1 KGHSH and CDR2 LQKENI. The V end was cut by 3 bases, the J end by 4 bases, with 9 bases between. The CDR3 is made up of 13 amino acids. The chain's CDR3 is CASSPTLGTEAFF. The CDR3 DNA is TGTGCCAGCTCACCGACTTTGGGCACTGAAGCTTTCTTT.

The chain uses TRBV2 and TRBJ2-1; D possibly corresponds to TRBD1 (5 bases). Germline assignment: CDR1 SNHLY and CDR2 FYNNEI. The CDR3 consists of 15 residues. V was pared by 1 base and J by 9 bases, with 16 bases between. The CDR3 here is CASSEVEAGKREQFF. The CDR3 coding sequence is TGTGCCAGCAGTGAAGTTGAGGCAGGGAAACGTGAGCAGTTCTTC.

This clonotype was counted at least ten times. This rearrangement joins TRBV6-6 to TRBJ2-7, with 11 bases identical to TRBD2. With V trimmed by 0 bases and J by 2 bases, 3 bases remained unmatched. The CDR3 has 16 residues. Germline V gene sequence: CDR1 MNHNY, CDR2 SVGAGI (reference sequence). The CDR3 spells CASSYSASGRTYEQYF. DNA for the CDR3: TGTGCCAGCAGTTACTCAGCTAGCGGGAGGACCTACGAGCAGTACTTC.

This clonotype was observed at least ten times. The chain recombines TRBV7-8 with TRBJ2-1, with 13 bases fitting TRBD2. The germline gives CDR1 SGHVS, CDR2 FQNEAQ. This CDR3 is built from 21 residues. The junction had 20 bases not matched to a gene; V was cut back by 5 bases and J by 4 bases. The CDR3 DNA is TGTGCCAGCAGCCCTTTAAAAACTAGCGGGAGGGCCAAAGGCCCATACAATGAGCAGTTCTTC. Its translation is CASSPLKTSGRAKGPYNEQFF.

The chain recombines TRBV27 with TRBJ1-3; D gene uncertain. V lost 0 bases and J 1 base, leaving 7 bases between the germline ends. Germline CDR1 MNHEY, CDR2 SMNVEV (reference sequence). The CDR3 contains 15 residues. The CDR3: CASSLSSRSGNTIYF. The DNA of the CDR3 is TGTGCCAGCAGTTTATCTTCAAGATCTGGAAACACCATATATTTT.

This clonotype has a handful of counts. This rearrangement joins TRBV20-1 to TRBJ1-5; 11 nucleotides match TRBD1. Germline CDR1 is DFQATT and CDR2 is SNEGSKA (reference sequence). V dropped 1 base and J dropped 6; count of bases not matched to a gene: 2. There are 14 residues in the CDR3. The CDR3 spells CSARGGQGVQPQHF. Written as DNA, the CDR3 is TGCAGTGCTAGAGGGGGACAGGGGGTTCAGCCCCAGCATTTT.

Notes on this clonotype: At one end, the junction sequence differs from germline, possibly due to a read error. The rearrangement links TRBV11-2 to TRBJ2-7; 15 nucleotides match TRBD2. The CDR3 totals 17 residues. In germline, CDR1 is SGHAT, CDR2 FQNNGV. CDR3 protein: CASSSPGLAGGPYEQYF. The CDR3 bases are TGTGCCAGCAGCTCCCCGGGACTAGCGGGAGGACCCTACGAGCAATACTTC. The entire variable domain, with the rest obtained from reference TRBV11-2 and TRBJ2-7, is as follows: EAGVAQSPRYKIIEKRQSVAFWCNPISGHATLYWYQQILGQGPKLLIQFQNNGVVDDSQLPKDRFSAERLKGVDSTLKIQPAKLEDSAVYLCASSSPGLAGGPYEQYFGPGTRLTVT.

The chain recombines TRBV20-1 with TRBJ2-5, with 10 bases lining up with TRBD2. CDR1 and CDR2 (germline): DFQATT, SNEGSKA (reference sequence). There are 14 residues in the CDR3. V was clipped by 3 bases and J by 2 bases; unmatched bases: 3. CDR3 residues: CSARGLAKQETQYF. DNA of the CDR3: TGCAGTGCTAGGGGACTAGCGAAACAAGAGACCCAGTACTTC.

At least ten counts were recorded for this clonotype. The chain carries TRBV30 and TRBJ1-1; TRBD1 agrees at 9 bases. The CDR3 is 14 residues long. The germline V gene encodes CDR1 GTSNPN and CDR2 SVGIG (reference sequence). The junction had 15 bases not matched to a gene; V was cut back by 5 bases and J by 11 bases. CDR3: CAWGTGGTGRHAFF. As DNA, the CDR3 is TGTGCCTGGGGAACCGGGGGGACAGGGAGGCACGCTTTCTTT.

In this sample, this clonotype turned up many times. The J gene is TRBJ2-5, the V gene TRBV5-6; D is unclear. Germline V gene sequence: CDR1 SGHDT, CDR2 YYEEEE. V dropped 0 bases and J dropped 3 bases, with 9 bases sitting between them. This CDR3 contains 14 residues. This CDR3 is CASSLDPEKETQYF. The CDR3 region has the DNA TGTGCCAGCAGCTTGGACCCAGAAAAAGAGACCCAGTACTTC.

This clonotype was seen repeatedly, ten times or more. The rearrangement uses TRBV6-1 and TRBJ1-6; the D gene is possibly TRBD1 (6 bases). CDR3 length equals 14 residues. CDR1 MNHNS and CDR2 SASEGT come from the germline V gene. Trimming took off 2 bases at V and 6 bases at J, with 8 bases between the two ends. CDR3 bases: TGTGCCAGCAGTGAAAGAGGGGGTAATTCACCCCTCCACTTT. Its translation is CASSERGGNSPLHF.

This clonotype was recorded at least ten times. This chain connects TRBV6-1 to TRBJ2-1; tentative D call: TRBD2 (6 bases). Looked up from germline, CDR1 is MNHNS and CDR2 is SASEGT. Trimming took 6 bases from V and 6 from J, leaving 9 bases between them. This CDR3 region has 12 residues. CDR3 nucleotide sequence: TGTGCCAGCAGGGGGACTGGCAATGAGCAGTTCTTC. This codes for CASRGTGNEQFF.

This clonotype was observed many times. The gene calls are TRBV30 and TRBJ1-2, with D hard to call. Trimming left V 6 bases short and J 7 bases short, with 12 bases between. Germline V gives CDR1 GTSNPN, CDR2 SVGIG (reference sequence). The CDR3 runs 11 residues. The CDR3 loop reads CACLRAGGYTF. The CDR3 bases are TGTGCCTGTCTAAGGGCTGGTGGCTACACCTTC.